Below, 31 T cell receptor beta chains from the same sample are listed, as sequenced in a study of T cell repertoires in breast cancer. During the second nested PCR, blocking oligonucleotides suppressed genes that were not paired. TCRdb processed the emulsion pairing reads anew with MiXCR; each CDR3 protein has one entry. The data contain some 37,000 distinct CDR3 sequences, about 50% of them singletons. An expanded emulsion RT-PCR with primers for all TCR V genes paired CD8+ T cell chains. Specimen: CD8+ T cells. The receptors shown here come from a pool of human donors with breast cancer or a healthy control (not recorded which).

This clonotype was seen a handful of times. The gene calls are TRBV7-3 and TRBJ2-5; possible D gene TRBD1, 6 bases. Trimming cost V 6 bases and J 3 bases, with 11 bases left between them. This CDR3 is built from 13 residues. Looked up from germline, CDR1 is SGHTA and CDR2 is FQGTGA. The CDR3 reads CASSLQGEETQYF. CDR3 bases: TGTGCCAGCAGTCTACAGGGTGAAGAGACCCAGTACTTC.

This clonotype was picked up a small number of times. V is TRBV20-1 and J is TRBJ2-1; D is unclear. Germline CDR1 and CDR2: DFQATT and SNEGSKA (reference sequence). The length of the CDR3 is 13 residues. Trimming took 4 bases from V and 1 from J, leaving 8 bases between them. The CDR3: CSAITYSYNEQFF. CDR3 nucleotide sequence: TGCAGTGCTATCACTTATTCCTACAATGAGCAGTTCTTC.

V usage is TRBV19 and J usage is TRBJ1-2; D uncertain. With 7 bases removed from V and 2 bases from J, the gap between germline ends came to 5 bases. The CDR3 totals 11 residues. Germline CDR1 and CDR2: LNHDA and SQIVND (reference sequence). CDR3 sequence: CASNDNYGYTF. DNA for the CDR3: TGTGCCAGTAATGACAACTATGGCTACACCTTC. Together with reference TRBV19 and TRBJ1-2, the CDR3 gives the full variable domain: DGGITQSPKYLFRKEGQNVTLSCEQNLNHDAMYWYRQDPGQGLRLIYYSQIVNDFQKGDIAEGYSVSREKKESFPLTVTSAQKNPTAFYLCASNDNYGYTFGSGTRLTVV.

This clonotype has only a few counts. The chain's CDR3 is CSAKGRGFTDTQYF. In DNA form, the CDR3 reads TGCAGTGCTAAGGGGCGGGGGTTCACAGATACGCAGTATTTT. The rearrangement joins TRBV20-1 to TRBJ2-3, with TRBD2 matching 7 bases. In germline, CDR1 is DFQATT, CDR2 SNEGSKA (reference sequence). CDR3 size: 14 residues. V lost 4 bases to trimming and J lost 2 bases; unmatched junction nucleotides: 6.

This rearrangement joins TRBV6-1 to TRBJ1-1; a possible D gene is TRBD1 (5 bases). CDR1 and CDR2 from the germline V gene are MNHNS and SASEGT. This CDR3 region has 14 residues. With 6 bases removed from V and 3 bases from J, the gap between germline ends came to 14 bases. This CDR3 is CASSRRGEYTEAFF. The CDR3 nucleotides are TGTGCCAGCAGCCGACGAGGGGAGTACACTGAAGCTTTCTTT.

For this clonotype: A much larger clone differs from this one at a single base, so this may be a read error. This chain uses TRBV6-1 with TRBJ2-1; possible D gene TRBD1, 5 bases. V shed 5 bases and J shed 9 bases, with 8 bases lying between them. The CDR3 consists of 11 residues. Germline V lookup: CDR1 MNHNS, CDR2 SASEGT. The CDR3 here is CASSRGSEQFF. CDR3 coding DNA: TGTGCCAGCAGTAGGGGCAGTGAGCAGTTCTTC.

This chain joins TRBV7-9 and TRBJ2-1; no definite D call. V lost 1 base, J lost 7 bases, and 2 bases lay in between. Germline V gives CDR1 SEHNR, CDR2 FQNEAQ (reference sequence). This CDR3 region has 11 residues. The CDR3 region has the DNA TGTGCCAGCAGCTTAGGGAATGAGCAGTTCTTC. Translated: CASSLGNEQFF.

The chain has TRBV7-2 and TRBJ1-1, with a possible D match to TRBD1 (6 bases). V was trimmed by 5 bases and J by 7 bases, leaving 17 bases between them. This CDR3 is built from 14 residues. Germline V gene lookup returns CDR1 SGHTA and CDR2 FQGNSA. In DNA, the CDR3 is TGTGCCAGCAGCCGCGGGTTGACGGACAGTGAAGCTTTCTTT. This translates into CASSRGLTDSEAFF.

The chain is built from TRBV2 and TRBJ1-6; D is perhaps TRBD1 (6 bases). Trimming left V 6 bases short and J 8 bases short, with 17 bases between. The CDR3 covers 15 residues. The germline gives CDR1 SNHLY, CDR2 FYNNEI. The DNA of the CDR3 is TGTGCCAGCAGCCCACAGGGTCCTAAAGATTCACCCCTCCACTTT. Translation gives CASSPQGPKDSPLHF.

Remarks on this clonotype: The junction differs from germline at one of its ends, possibly a read error. The chain combines TRBV6-2 or TRBV6-3 with TRBJ1-1, with D maybe TRBD1 (5 bases). This CDR3 contains 13 residues. Germline V lookup: CDR1 MNHEY, CDR2 SVGEGT. Here the CDR3 DNA reads TGTGCCAGCAGTTACGAGGGGCGGTCTGAAGCTCTCTTT. It specifies CASSYEGRSEALF.

The V gene is TRBV6-9, the J gene TRBJ1-1; D remains unclear. V was pared by 4 bases and J by 6 bases, with 12 bases between. This CDR3 comprises 13 residues. Per germline, CDR1 MNHGY and CDR2 SVAAGI. CDR3 loop: CASSSDVISEAFF. CDR3 nucleotide sequence: TGTGCCAGCAGTTCGGACGTTATCTCTGAAGCTTTCTTT.

This clonotype was picked up a small number of times. The J gene is TRBJ2-1, the V gene TRBV20-1, with D perhaps TRBD2 (5 bases). V was pared by 4 bases and J by 5 bases, with 18 bases between. CDR1 and CDR2 (germline): DFQATT, SNEGSKA (reference sequence). The CDR3 length is 15 residues. CDR3 nucleotide sequence: TGCAGTGCTACCCTGGGAGCTGGGTGGGACAATGAGCAGTTCTTC. Translation gives CSATLGAGWDNEQFF.

The chain couples TRBV4-1 to TRBJ2-7; a possible D gene is TRBD2 (5 bases). This CDR3 is built from 15 residues. V gave up 4 bases and J gave up 0 bases, with 13 bases separating them. Germline V gene lookup returns CDR1 MGHRA and CDR2 YSYEKL. The CDR3 loop reads CASSLLDSSSYEQYF. The CDR3 DNA follows: TGCGCCAGCAGCCTCCTGGACTCAAGCTCCTACGAGCAGTACTTC.

In this sample, this clonotype turned up many times. J is TRBJ2-7 and V is TRBV27, with 8 nucleotides matching TRBD1. This CDR3 has 14 amino acids. Germline V gene lookup returns CDR1 MNHEY and CDR2 SMNVEV (reference sequence). V dropped 5 bases and J dropped 3; count of bases not matched to a gene: 6. The CDR3 sequence: CASSLGQGGYEQYF. The CDR3 nucleotides read TGTGCCAGCAGTCTCGGACAGGGAGGCTACGAGCAGTACTTC.

This clonotype was detected many times. The chain couples TRBV6-2 or TRBV6-3 to TRBJ2-1, with 9 positions matching TRBD2. CDR1 and CDR2 (germline): MNHEY, SVGEGT. V trimming: 2 bases; J trimming: 10 bases; junction bases outside the gene matches: 9. The CDR3 is 15 residues long. CDR3 coding DNA: TGTGCCAGCAGTTACACGGCGGGGGGGCGTCGGGAGCAGTTCTTC. Its translation is CASSYTAGGRREQFF.

There are a few counts of this clonotype. The rearrangement uses TRBV6-2 or TRBV6-3 and TRBJ1-5; D remains ambiguous. Germline-derived CDR1 and CDR2 are MNHEY and SVGEGT. This CDR3 is built from 16 residues. V was pared by 2 bases and J by 0 bases, with 11 bases between. CDR3 DNA sequence: TGTGCCAGCAGTTACGGTTTGAGGCTTAGCAATCAGCCCCAGCATTTT. It specifies CASSYGLRLSNQPQHF.

V usage is TRBV12-3 or TRBV12-4 and J usage is TRBJ2-7; 9 bases match TRBD2. The CDR3 has 14 amino acids. With V trimmed by 7 bases and J by 2 bases, 6 bases remained unmatched. CDR3 DNA: TGTGCCAGCAACGCGGGGGGGCGCACCTACGAGCAGTACTTC. This codes for CASNAGGRTYEQYF.

For this clonotype: One junction end does not reproduce the germline sequence, and a read error may be involved. The rearrangement links TRBV6-5 to TRBJ2-1; 8 bases fit TRBD2. This CDR3 is built from 14 residues. CDR1 is MNHEY and CDR2 is SVGAGI in the germline V gene. The CDR3 DNA reads as TGCGCCAGCAGTGAGACTAGCGTCTACAATGAGCAGTTCTTC. It translates to CASSETSVYNEQFF.

The genes are TRBV20-1 and TRBJ2-1, with D tentatively TRBD2 (6 bases). CDR3 length: 12 amino acids. Germline CDR1 reads DFQATT; CDR2 reads SNEGSKA (reference sequence). V lost 2 bases, J lost 7 bases, and 9 bases lay in between. The CDR3 loop is CSARSGWNEQFF. In nucleotides, the CDR3 is TGCAGTGCTAGAAGCGGGTGGAATGAGCAGTTCTTC.

The rearrangement uses TRBV7-2 and TRBJ2-4; D possibly matches TRBD1 or TRBD2 (5 bases each). The CDR3 is made up of 16 amino acids. Germline V CDR1 and CDR2: SGHTA, FQGNSA. V dropped 5 bases and J dropped 4 bases, with 18 bases sitting between them. The CDR3 loop is CASSKQSGTEKNIQYF. The CDR3 nucleotides are TGTGCCAGCAGCAAACAATCCGGGACGGAGAAAAACATTCAGTACTTC.

A few counts support this clonotype. This chain uses TRBV15 with TRBJ1-1; D uncertain. CDR3 length equals 13 residues. V lost 1 base and J lost 7, with 10 bases in between. CDR1 LNHNV and CDR2 YYDKDF come from the germline V gene (reference sequence). The CDR3, as DNA: TGTGCCACCAGCAGAGCCCGGGAGTTTGAAGCTTTCTTT. This codes for CATSRAREFEAFF.

This clonotype showed up just a few times. The chain combines TRBV3-1 with TRBJ2-7, with D perhaps matching TRBD1 or TRBD2 (5 bases each). The V end was cut by 4 bases, the J end by 2 bases, with 9 bases between. Germline assignment: CDR1 LGHDT and CDR2 YNNKEL (reference sequence). This CDR3 is built from 13 residues. CDR3: CASSLGATYEQYF. The CDR3 bases are TGTGCCAGCAGCCTCGGGGCCACCTACGAGCAGTACTTC.

The chain uses TRBV20-1 and TRBJ2-1; 12 bases line up with TRBD2. The junction had 10 bases not matched to a gene; V was cut back by 6 bases and J by 4 bases. The CDR3 runs to 16 residues. Germline-derived CDR1 and CDR2 are DFQATT and SNEGSKA (reference sequence). The CDR3 region is CSAYLPGTSGYNEQFF. CDR3 DNA: TGCAGTGCGTATTTACCCGGGACTAGCGGGTACAATGAGCAGTTCTTC.

The rearrangement links TRBV30 to TRBJ2-1; D remains unclear. CDR1 and CDR2 (germline): GTSNPN, SVGIG (reference sequence). With 0 bases removed from V and 4 bases from J, the gap between germline ends came to 4 bases. The CDR3 totals 12 residues. The CDR3 spells CAWSVPYNEQFF. The CDR3, as DNA: TGTGCCTGGAGTGTTCCATACAATGAGCAGTTCTTC.

This clonotype was seen a few times. The chain is built from TRBV6-6 and TRBJ2-7; TRBD1 might be the D (5 bases). The V gene lost 2 bases and the J gene lost 5 bases, with 28 bases spanning the gap. The CDR3 has 19 residues. From germline, CDR1 is MNHNY and CDR2 SVGAGI (reference sequence). CDR3 nucleotides: TGTGCCAGCAGTTACGCTACCAATCCCATCGACAGCGTGGGGAACGAGCAGTACTTC. It yields the protein CASSYATNPIDSVGNEQYF.

CDR3 residues: CASRAASANYGYTF. The CDR3 region has the DNA TGTGCCAGCAGGGCGGCGTCCGCTAACTATGGCTACACCTTC. The chain recombines TRBV28 with TRBJ1-2; D remains unclear. The CDR3 loop spans 14 amino acids. V was shortened by 6 bases and J by 0 bases, with 11 bases between the two germline ends. The V gene's germline CDR1 is MDHEN and CDR2 SYDVKM.

The chain recombines TRBV7-9 with TRBJ2-5, with D unresolved. The CDR3 runs to 19 residues. Per the germline V gene, CDR1 is SEHNR and CDR2 is FQNEAQ (reference sequence). V lost 0 bases to trimming and J lost 2 bases, with 22 bases between them. CDR3 sequence (DNA): TGTGCCAGCAGCTTAGCGGTTTTTGAGACCTCCACCCCACAAGAGACCCAGTACTTC. Its translation: CASSLAVFETSTPQETQYF.

This clonotype appeared many times. The genes are TRBV20-1 and TRBJ2-3, with TRBD1 matching 8 bases. The trim removed 2 bases at V and 2 bases at J, leaving 15 bases unmatched. CDR1 is DFQATT, CDR2 SNEGSKA, per germline (reference sequence). The CDR3 sequence is 18 residues long. The CDR3 region is CSARPFVNTGGHTDTQYF. The CDR3 DNA follows: TGCAGTGCTAGACCCTTCGTCAACACAGGGGGACACACAGATACGCAGTATTTT.

Regarding this clonotype: This may be a read error, as it is one base from a much larger clone. V and J are TRBV7-2 and TRBJ1-1, with 8 bases matching TRBD1. V dropped 5 bases and J dropped 3; count of bases not matched to a gene: 5. This CDR3 has 14 amino acids. Germline V gene data show CDR1 as SGHTA and CDR2 as FQGNSA. CDR3 DNA sequence: TGTGCCAGCAGCCCCGGACAGGGAGACACTGAAGCTTTCTTT. Residues: CASSPGQGDTEAFF.

The chain carries TRBV29-1 and TRBJ2-1; D not resolved. The CDR3 is 12 residues long. Trimming took 7 bases from V and 6 from J, leaving 13 bases between them. Per germline, CDR1 SQVTM and CDR2 ANQGSEA. The CDR3 loop is CSASSRFNEQFF. CDR3 nucleotide sequence: TGCAGCGCCTCCTCTAGGTTCAATGAGCAGTTCTTC.

This clonotype was seen repeatedly, ten times or more. The genes are TRBV6-1 and TRBJ2-5; D is unresolved. The CDR3 has 11 residues. The V gene lost 10 bases and the J gene lost 10 bases, with 16 bases spanning the gap. The germline CDR1 and CDR2 sequences are MNHNS and SASEGT. The CDR3: CAIGPPLSQYF. The CDR3 DNA is TGTGCCATAGGACCGCCCTTGAGCCAGTACTTC.